Each of the 6 T cell receptor beta chains below was sequenced from the same sample in a study of T cells in Graves' hyperthyroidism and ophthalmopathy. The source material, RNA transcripts, was used to amplify TCR beta CDR3 regions. First-round RT-PCR with HTBI primers amplified the TCR CDR3 region. In TCRdb, the multiplex PCR reads were re-called with MiXCR into one record per CDR3 protein. The data hold more than 350,000 distinct CDR3 sequences, with nearly 15% observed a single time. Sequenced material: blood. Receptors originate from a woman aged 55-69 years with Graves' ophthalmopathy.

The genes are TRBV19 and TRBJ2-1, with unresolved D. Deletions cut 5 bases from V and 9 bases from J, with 8 bases between. Per the germline V gene, CDR1 is LNHDA and CDR2 is SQIVND (reference sequence). The CDR3 consists of 11 residues. CDR3 loop: CASSPGVEQFF. CDR3 in DNA: TGTGCCAGTAGTCCGGGTGTTGAGCAGTTCTTC.

This clonotype has a count of ten or more. This chain uses TRBV28 with TRBJ2-3; 11 nucleotides match TRBD2. The CDR3 extends over 12 amino acids. In germline, CDR1 is MDHEN, CDR2 SYDVKM. CDR3 sequence: CGTSGPTDTQYF. The CDR3 DNA reads as TGTGGGACTAGCGGGCCCACAGATACGCAGTATTTT. The complete variable domain, with remaining parts taken from reference TRBV28 and TRBJ2-3, reads DVKVTQSSRYLVKRTGEKVFLECVQDMDHENMFWYRQDPGLGLRLIYFSYDVKMKEKGDIPEGYSVSREKKERFSLILESASTNQTSMYLCGTSGPTDTQYFGPGTRLTVL.

This clonotype came up many times. The CDR3 protein is CASSQGQGVYEQYF. The CDR3 bases are TGTGCCAGCTCACAAGGACAGGGAGTCTACGAGCAGTACTTC. V is TRBV18 and J is TRBJ2-7; TRBD1 matches 8 bases. The trim removed 4 bases at V and 3 bases at J, leaving 5 bases unmatched. This CDR3 has 14 residues. Germline V gives CDR1 KGHSH, CDR2 LQKENI.

This clonotype showed up just a few times. The chain is built from TRBV12-3 or TRBV12-4 and TRBJ1-1; 9 positions agree with TRBD1. The J segment lost 5 bases and the V segment lost 1 base, leaving 2 bases of the junction unmatched. CDR3 size: 14 residues. The CDR3 loop reads CASSLGQGETEAFF. In DNA, the CDR3 is TGTGCCAGCAGTTTAGGACAGGGGGAAACTGAAGCTTTCTTT.

This clonotype was seen ten or more times. CDR3 amino acids: CASSQGRQETQYF. The CDR3 coding sequence is TGCGCCAGCAGCCAAGGTAGACAAGAGACCCAGTACTTC. V is TRBV4-1 and J is TRBJ2-5; D not resolved. The CDR3 totals 13 residues. Germline V gives CDR1 MGHRA, CDR2 YSYEKL. V was trimmed by 1 base and J by 2 bases, leaving 5 bases between them.

The sample holds many counts of this clonotype. The gene calls are TRBV27 and TRBJ2-5; D remains ambiguous. Deletions cut 6 bases from V and 2 bases from J, with 13 bases between. The germline V gene has CDR1 MNHEY and CDR2 SMNVEV (reference sequence). CDR3 size: 14 residues. CDR3 DNA: TGTGCCAGCAGCCAAACGCCCTCTCAAGAGACCCAGTACTTC. This gives the protein CASSQTPSQETQYF.